The text below deals with one T cell receptor (beta chain). This clonotype was counted a few times. What this receptor recognizes is not known. The input lacks base qualities; no much larger clone sits a single base away. TCR beta repertoires were profiled from peripheral blood of 13 young patients with multiple sclerosis to demonstrate the VDJtools post-analysis software. Multiple sclerosis patients were children and adolescents aged about 6 to 17 years. These data originate in a study of post-analysis software for immune sequencing data (dated by TCRdb to about 2015). Looking at the study overall: The recorded disease courses included relapsing-remitting, secondary progressive and progressive-relapsing multiple sclerosis, and some patients had no subtype annotation. Patient repertoires were compared against roughly 12 previously published healthy control repertoires from donors aged roughly 6 to 26 years. A subset of samples was prepared in parallel using single-end sample barcoding, then pooled and co-amplified after Illumina adapter ligation. Here is what the overall study found, with its caveats: Direct clustering with F measure showed strong co-clustering of samples prepared in the same batch, prompting a batch-effect correction. The multiple sclerosis patient group was slightly younger than the control group. Significantly lower normalized Chao1 diversity was found in multiple sclerosis patients than in controls, suggesting substantial peripheral T-cell clonal expansion. Four to six TRBV segments, including TRBV5-6, TRBV5-1 and TRBV20-1, were significantly more frequent in patients than controls.

From a lookup of the germline V gene, CDR1 and CDR2 are SGHTA and FQGNSA. From cysteine to phenylalanine, the CDR3 is 19 amino acids long. Left in the record is the CDR3 DNA by itself, 57 bases read in frame from the first base. Trimming accounts for 5 bases at V and 7 bases at J, while the number of junction bases matched to no gene is 18. Library method: PCR. For sequencing, an Illumina HiSeq 2500 was employed. Unique molecular identifiers were incorporated into TCR beta cDNA libraries to reduce PCR and sequencing biases. Per 1 to 10 million input T cells, approximately 500,000 cDNA molecules were obtained, such that each molecule approximated one T cell. The same protocol used for the earlier healthy control dataset was applied to prepare and sequence the patient libraries. Within a given batch, samples were prepared together, multiplexed and sequenced on the same HiSeq lane. The paper's processing steps were these. MIGEC was used to process the raw barcoded reads, and molecular identifier groups with only a single read were discarded before consensus assembly and CDR3 extraction. Clonotype tables were post-analysed with VDJtools, and diversity was normalized by down-sampling all datasets to the smallest sample size. To correct batch-related cross-sample contamination, repertoire overlap clustering matched CDR3 amino acid sequences but not nucleotide sequences. TCRdb's own reprocessing of the public reads used fastp at Q25 and MiXCR and kept productive beta chains. Rows with a matching CDR3 protein are joined into one entry that keeps the most common DNA and genes. The V and J calls follow TCRdb's processing rather than the paper's. The sample has 650,000 to 850,000 distinct CDR3 sequences on record, approximately 50% of them singletons. The ten top clones hold roughly 4.4% of the sample.

The chain is made from TRBV7-2 and TRBJ2-6, with TRBD1 matching 9 junction bases. The sequenced material came from blood. This clonotype originated in a girl aged 5 to 17 with multiple sclerosis. The CDR3 reads as follows: CASSVSGTGSGAVANVLTF. The bases read TGTGCCAGCAGCGTATCCGGGACAGGGTCGGGGGCTGTCGCCAACGTCCTGACTTTC. With all but the CDR3 taken from the reference TRBV7-2 and TRBJ2-6 genes, the full variable domain is: GAGVSQSPSNKVTEKGKDVELRCDPISGHTALYWYRQSLGQGLEFLIYFQGNSAPDKSGLPSDRFSAERTGGSVSTLTIQRTQQEDSAVYLCASSVSGTGSGAVANVLTFGAGSRLTVL.